Listed here are 16 T cell receptor beta chains from one sample, sequenced in a study of spatial heterogeneity in lung cancer. As for time point: sample taken at primary tumor resection. Using its own MiXCR run on the 5' RACE reads, TCRdb lists one record per CDR3 protein. The sample yields 20,000 to 25,000 distinct CDR3 sequences, about 5% seen once. The sequenced sample was PBMCs, obtained at surgery. All receptors derive from a male donor with early-stage non-small cell lung cancer.

This clonotype was seen only a few times. Since a much larger clone is just one base distant, this may be a read error. The chain is built from TRBV6-2 or TRBV6-3 and TRBJ1-1, with 9 positions matching TRBD1. V dropped 10 bases and J dropped 12; count of bases not matched to a gene: 21. The length of the CDR3 is 15 residues. Germline V gives CDR1 MNHEY, CDR2 SVGEGT. CDR3: CATHSAGTGPTETFF. In nucleotides, the CDR3 is TGTGCCACCCATTCAGCGGGGACAGGGCCAACCGAAACTTTCTTT.

This clonotype has at least ten counts. The J gene is TRBJ1-1, the V gene TRBV28, with D unclear. Trimming shortened V by 6 bases and J by 1 base, and 12 bases separated the two germline ends. Per the germline V gene, CDR1 is MDHEN and CDR2 is SYDVKM. This CDR3 has 14 residues. CDR3 DNA: TGTGCCAGCAGCCCCGCAGGTCCGAACACTGAAGCTTTCTTT. Translating it yields CASSPAGPNTEAFF. The full variable domain, rest sourced from reference TRBV28 and TRBJ1-1, is DVKVTQSSRYLVKRTGEKVFLECVQDMDHENMFWYRQDPGLGLRLIYFSYDVKMKEKGDIPEGYSVSREKKERFSLILESASTNQTSMYLCASSPAGPNTEAFFGQGTRLTVV.

This clonotype was counted ten times or more. The chain combines TRBV19 with TRBJ2-2; D unresolved. The CDR3 covers 15 residues. In germline, CDR1 is LNHDA, CDR2 SQIVND (reference sequence). V gave up 5 bases and J gave up 0 bases, with 10 bases separating them. The CDR3: CASSWAAANTGELFF. The CDR3 DNA reads TGTGCCAGTAGTTGGGCGGCCGCGAACACCGGGGAGCTGTTTTTT.

This clonotype was seen a few times. V gene TRBV6-2 or TRBV6-3 combines with J gene TRBJ2-3, with TRBD2 matching 13 bases. Unmatched junction bases numbered 7, after V lost 5 bases and J lost 5 bases. The CDR3 consists of 16 residues. The germline V gene encodes CDR1 MNHEY and CDR2 SVGEGT. The CDR3 here is CASSRRTSGSVDTQYF. For the CDR3, the DNA is TGTGCCAGCAGTCGCCGGACTAGCGGGAGTGTAGATACGCAGTATTTT.

This chain connects TRBV7-8 to TRBJ1-1; no clear D gene. CDR1 and CDR2 from the germline V gene are SGHVS and FQNEAQ. Trimming pared 1 base from V and 0 bases from J, leaving 9 bases between. CDR3 length: 15 amino acids. Here the CDR3 reads CASSLDGRMNTEAFF. In DNA form, the CDR3 reads TGTGCCAGCAGCTTAGATGGGAGAATGAACACTGAAGCTTTCTTT. Full variable domain (outside the CDR3, taken from reference TRBV7-8 and TRBJ1-1): GAGVSQSPRYKVAKRGQDVALRCDPISGHVSLFWYQQALGQGPEFLTYFQNEAQLDKSGLPSDRFFAERPEGSVSTLKIQRTQQEDSAVYLCASSLDGRMNTEAFFGQGTRLTVV.

This clonotype was observed a handful of times. The chain links TRBV27 to TRBJ2-1; TRBD2 agrees at 8 bases. Losses at the gene ends were 5 bases for V and 4 bases for J; bases not matched to a gene: 4. Germline V gives CDR1 MNHEY, CDR2 SMNVEV (reference sequence). The CDR3 runs 14 residues. The CDR3 loop reads CASSKAGVYNEQFF. The DNA for the CDR3 is TGTGCCAGCAGTAAAGCGGGAGTATACAATGAGCAGTTCTTC.

This clonotype has a count of ten or more. The J gene is TRBJ2-5, the V gene TRBV10-3, with TRBD1 identical over 9 bases. The V gene's germline CDR1 is ENHRY and CDR2 SYGVKD. The CDR3 runs 14 residues. The CDR3 reads CEGQGRKYQETQYF. In nucleotides, the CDR3 is TGTGAGGGACAGGGCCGAAAATACCAAGAGACCCAGTACTTC.

This clonotype was recorded a few times. This sequence joins TRBV19 and TRBJ1-5, with 8 positions matching TRBD1. This CDR3 is 16 amino acids long. Germline trimming cut 5 bases from V and 4 bases from J; bases unmatched to any gene: 10. Germline V gene sequence: CDR1 LNHDA, CDR2 SQIVND (reference sequence). Here the CDR3 DNA reads TGTGCCAGTAGTTCTTCTGGGACAGGAGATAATCAGCCCCAGCATTTT. Translating it yields CASSSSGTGDNQPQHF.

This clonotype was detected many times. This chain connects TRBV19 to TRBJ2-2, with D tentatively TRBD1 (6 bases). Germline CDR1 and CDR2: LNHDA and SQIVND (reference sequence). CDR3 length: 17 amino acids. Trimming took 2 bases from V and 5 from J, leaving 18 bases between them. The CDR3 nucleotides are TGTGCCAGTAGTATAAGTCCCTCGGGGCAGGGGACCGGGGAGCTGTTTTTT. It encodes CASSISPSGQGTGELFF.

This clonotype came up many times. This chain joins TRBV20-1 and TRBJ2-7; TRBD1 aligns across 9 bases. Germline V gene data show CDR1 as DFQATT and CDR2 as SNEGSKA (reference sequence). With 3 bases clipped from V and 5 bases from J, the junction kept 8 bases outside the gene matches. The CDR3 totals 14 residues. The CDR3 DNA reads as TGCAGTGCTAGCGCCGGGACAGGGTATGACGAGCAGTACTTC. This encodes CSASAGTGYDEQYF.

The chain has TRBV27 and TRBJ2-7; D is tentatively TRBD1 or TRBD2 (6 bases each). V was cut by 3 bases and J by 5 bases, with 11 bases left in between. The CDR3 consists of 13 residues. Germline lookup yields CDR1 MNHEY and CDR2 SMNVEV (reference sequence). The CDR3 DNA follows: TGTGCCAGCAGTTTCTTAGGGGGGCACGAGCAGTACTTC. Amino acid sequence: CASSFLGGHEQYF.

The chain recombines TRBV19 with TRBJ1-5; the D is unclear. CDR1 is LNHDA and CDR2 is SQIVND in the germline V gene (reference sequence). This CDR3 spans 12 amino acids. V dropped 8 bases and J dropped 4 bases, with 9 bases sitting between them. The chain's CDR3 is CASRQINQPQHF. CDR3 sequence (DNA): TGTGCCAGTCGGCAGATTAATCAGCCCCAGCATTTT.

The V and J genes are TRBV12-3 or TRBV12-4 and TRBJ2-3, with 9 bases matching TRBD2. CDR3 length: 15 residues. V lost 4 bases to trimming and J lost 4 bases; unmatched junction nucleotides: 6. The chain's CDR3 is CASSYERGAADTQYF. The DNA of the CDR3 is TGTGCCAGCAGTTATGAGCGGGGGGCAGCAGATACGCAGTATTTT.

This clonotype was counted a few times. DNA of the CDR3: TGCGCCAGCAGCCAAGGTACATATCCCCTCCACTTT. Its protein product is CASSQGTYPLHF. The rearrangement joins TRBV4-1 to TRBJ1-6; D not resolved. V was clipped by 1 base and J by 13 bases, with 8 bases between them. CDR3 length: 12 residues. From germline, CDR1 is MGHRA and CDR2 YSYEKL.

This clonotype was seen many times. The rearrangement joins TRBV20-1 to TRBJ1-4; no firm D call. V shed 0 bases and J shed 4 bases, with 9 bases lying between them. In germline, CDR1 is DFQATT, CDR2 SNEGSKA (reference sequence). The CDR3 spans 14 residues. CDR3 loop: CSARDMTVNEKLFF. The DNA for the CDR3 is TGCAGTGCTAGAGATATGACGGTTAATGAAAAACTGTTTTTT.

This clonotype has ten or more counts. The gene calls are TRBV28 and TRBJ1-1; D remains unclear. From germline, CDR1 is MDHEN and CDR2 SYDVKM. With 4 bases removed from V and 0 bases from J, the gap between germline ends came to 9 bases. CDR3 length equals 14 residues. The CDR3 DNA follows: TGTGCCAGCAGTTCGCCGACGGTGAACACTGAAGCTTTCTTT. This codes for CASSSPTVNTEAFF.